This passage covers 27 T cell receptor beta chains from one sample sequenced in a study of T-cell memory formation after mild COVID-19. Each CDR3 protein gets one entry after TCRdb re-called the 5' RACE reads with MiXCR. Of hundreds of thousands of distinct CDR3 sequences in the sample, approximately 25% are singletons; the top ten hold around 9%. Sequenced input: PBMCs or a T cell subset sorted from them (not recorded which). The origin of the receptors is an adult woman who had mild COVID-19 (a few samples of this study predate the infection). Cell type and time point are not known.

This chain connects TRBV29-1 to TRBJ2-7; weak D call: TRBD2 (5 bases). Germline lookup yields CDR1 SQVTM and CDR2 ANQGSEA. V lost 7 bases to trimming and J lost 2 bases, with 15 bases between them. The CDR3 extends over 13 amino acids. DNA for the CDR3: TGCAGCGCCCAATCAGCGGCTACCTACGAGCAGTACTTC. Its translation: CSAQSAATYEQYF.

The gene calls are TRBV20-1 and TRBJ2-5, with 15 nucleotides matching TRBD2. This CDR3 is 17 amino acids long. J was trimmed by 1 base and V by 2 bases; bases with no gene match: 5. In germline, CDR1 is DFQATT, CDR2 SNEGSKA (reference sequence). The CDR3 region has the DNA TGCAGTGCTAGAAGACGGACTAGCGGGAGGGCCCAAGAGACCCAGTACTTC. Encoded protein: CSARRRTSGRAQETQYF.

This clonotype was found a few times. This chain connects TRBV6-5 to TRBJ1-4; D not resolved. Germline CDR1 reads MNHEY; CDR2 reads SVGAGI. The CDR3 length is 13 residues. The V end lost 6 bases, the J end lost 6 bases, and 11 bases lay between the germline ends. For the CDR3, the DNA is TGTGCCAGCAGACCCGCCGTCGATGAAAAACTGTTTTTT. It yields the protein CASRPAVDEKLFF.

This clonotype appeared a few times. The chain recombines TRBV2 with TRBJ1-2; possible D gene TRBD1, 5 bases. The CDR3 runs to 17 residues. CDR1 and CDR2 from the germline V gene are SNHLY and FYNNEI. The ends were cut back, 1 base at V and 0 bases at J, with 15 bases in the middle. DNA for the CDR3: TGTGCCAGCAGTGAAGTGAGAGGGACCCCTCCTAACTATGGCTACACCTTC. As protein: CASSEVRGTPPNYGYTF. Looking up the rest from reference TRBV2 and TRBJ1-2 gives the full variable domain: EPEVTQTPSHQVTQMGQEVILRCVPISNHLYFYWYRQILGQKVEFLVSFYNNEISEKSEIFDDQFSVERPDGSNFTLKIRSTKLEDSAMYFCASSEVRGTPPNYGYTFGSGTRLTVV.

This clonotype was counted only a few times. The chain has TRBV20-1 and TRBJ2-1; 10 positions match TRBD2. The V gene end was trimmed by 0 bases and the J gene end by 7 bases; junction bases not matched to a gene: 6. Looked up from germline, CDR1 is DFQATT and CDR2 is SNEGSKA (reference sequence). The CDR3 consists of 15 residues. CDR3 coding DNA: TGCAGTGCTAGAGATGCTAGCGGGGGCGGGAATGAGCAGTTCTTC. It specifies CSARDASGGGNEQFF.

There are a few counts of this clonotype. V is TRBV7-6 and J is TRBJ1-5; D unresolved. The V gene's germline CDR1 is SGHVS and CDR2 FNYEAQ. The CDR3 spans 13 residues. Trimming took off 5 bases at V and 6 bases at J, with 11 bases between the two ends. This chain's CDR3 is CASSPDWSQPQHF. CDR3 DNA sequence: TGTGCCAGCAGCCCGGACTGGAGTCAGCCCCAGCATTTT.

The J gene is TRBJ2-1, the V gene TRBV2; D remains ambiguous. CDR1 and CDR2 from the germline V gene are SNHLY and FYNNEI. The CDR3 contains 15 residues. With 4 bases removed from V and 4 bases from J, the gap between germline ends came to 14 bases. In DNA, the CDR3 is TGTGCCAGCAGTGTACCCTCGGGTCTTTACAATGAGCAGTTCTTC. Translation gives CASSVPSGLYNEQFF. Together with reference TRBV2 and TRBJ2-1, the CDR3 gives the full variable domain: EPEVTQTPSHQVTQMGQEVILRCVPISNHLYFYWYRQILGQKVEFLVSFYNNEISEKSEIFDDQFSVERPDGSNFTLKIRSTKLEDSAMYFCASSVPSGLYNEQFFGPGTRLTVL.

V and J are TRBV28 and TRBJ1-6; the D is unclear. V lost 7 bases, J lost 0 bases, and 25 bases lay in between. This CDR3 is built from 20 residues. Germline CDR1 reads MDHEN; CDR2 reads SYDVKM. This chain's CDR3 is CASNPSVARYQSSYNSPLHF. DNA for the CDR3: TGTGCCAGCAATCCCTCCGTGGCACGGTACCAGAGCTCCTATAATTCACCCCTCCACTTT.

This chain joins TRBV20-1 and TRBJ2-1, with D maybe TRBD1 (6 bases). Trimming pared 5 bases from V and 4 bases from J, leaving 12 bases between. CDR3 length equals 13 residues. The germline V gene encodes CDR1 DFQATT and CDR2 SNEGSKA (reference sequence). CDR3 nucleotides: TGCAGTGCTTACAGGGCGGGTTACAATGAGCAGTTCTTC. It is translated as CSAYRAGYNEQFF.

The V gene is TRBV29-1, the J gene TRBJ2-1, with D possibly matching TRBD2 (6 bases). CDR1 is SQVTM and CDR2 is ANQGSEA in the germline V gene. The CDR3 totals 15 residues. The V end lost 6 bases, the J end lost 0 bases, and 15 bases lay between the germline ends. The CDR3 coding sequence is TGCAGCGTGCTCCTAGCGCGGGCCTCCTACAATGAGCAGTTCTTC. It yields the protein CSVLLARASYNEQFF.

The genes are TRBV4-1 and TRBJ2-7; 8 bases line up with TRBD2. The germline V gene has CDR1 MGHRA and CDR2 YSYEKL. V was clipped by 4 bases and J by 3 bases; unmatched bases: 11. CDR3 length: 16 residues. CDR3: CASSPLAGGPGYEQYF. The CDR3 nucleotides read TGCGCCAGCAGCCCTCTGGCGGGGGGCCCAGGCTACGAGCAGTACTTC.

There are a few counts of this clonotype. At one of its ends the junction is not consistent with the germline gene, which may arise from a read error. V usage is TRBV4-2 and J usage is TRBJ2-5; D possibly corresponds to TRBD2 (6 bases). The CDR3 extends over 14 amino acids. Germline V gene lookup returns CDR1 LGHNA and CDR2 YNFKEQ. The CDR3 sequence: CASSQDLGSSPVSF. CDR3 sequence (DNA): TGTGCCAGCAGCCAAGACCTCGGGAGTTCACCAGTATCCTTC.

This clonotype came up a few times. CDR3 bases: TGTGCCAGCAACCCGCCCGGGACAGGTCAGGCAGATACGCAGTATTTT. Protein: CASNPPGTGQADTQYF. The chain joins TRBV6-5 to TRBJ2-3, with 8 bases that match TRBD1. V shed 7 bases and J 4 bases; nucleotides not matched to a gene: 13. The germline V gene has CDR1 MNHEY and CDR2 SVGAGI. This CDR3 contains 16 residues.

The chain joins TRBV2 to TRBJ2-2; possibly TRBD1 for D (6 bases). Germline CDR1 is SNHLY and CDR2 is FYNNEI. This CDR3 comprises 16 residues. V lost 4 bases and J lost 5, with 17 bases in between. The CDR3 is CASSGPGASRTGELFF. Here the CDR3 DNA reads TGTGCCAGCAGTGGGCCAGGGGCTAGTAGGACCGGGGAGCTGTTTTTT. Complete variable domain (other parts from reference TRBV2 and TRBJ2-2): EPEVTQTPSHQVTQMGQEVILRCVPISNHLYFYWYRQILGQKVEFLVSFYNNEISEKSEIFDDQFSVERPDGSNFTLKIRSTKLEDSAMYFCASSGPGASRTGELFFGEGSRLTVL.

The rearrangement uses TRBV5-4 and TRBJ1-1; TRBD1 aligns across 8 bases. The germline gives CDR1 SGHNT, CDR2 YYREEE (reference sequence). J was trimmed by 4 bases and V by 0 bases; bases with no gene match: 5. CDR3 size: 15 residues. This chain's CDR3 is CASSLEAGGGTEAFF. The CDR3 region has the DNA TGTGCCAGCAGCTTGGAAGCAGGGGGCGGCACTGAAGCTTTCTTT.

V is TRBV10-3 and J is TRBJ2-6; 9 positions match TRBD1. The CDR3 loop spans 20 amino acids. With V trimmed by 1 base and J by 1 base, 11 bases remained unmatched. Germline V lookup: CDR1 ENHRY, CDR2 SYGVKD. The CDR3 loop is CAISEFPTGGTKSGANVLTF. In nucleotides, the CDR3 is TGTGCCATCAGTGAGTTCCCGACAGGGGGAACAAAGTCTGGGGCCAACGTCCTGACTTTC.

Many counts were recorded for this clonotype. The rearrangement joins TRBV11-2 to TRBJ2-2, with 10 bases fitting TRBD2. This CDR3 has 18 residues. Germline CDR1 is SGHAT and CDR2 is FQNNGV. Losses at the gene ends were 4 bases for V and 6 bases for J; bases not matched to a gene: 14. CDR3 residues: CASSSQRESGRASGELFF. CDR3 DNA sequence: TGTGCCAGCAGCTCCCAAAGAGAAAGCGGGAGGGCATCCGGGGAGCTGTTTTTT. Full variable domain (missing parts from reference TRBV11-2 and TRBJ2-2): EAGVAQSPRYKIIEKRQSVAFWCNPISGHATLYWYQQILGQGPKLLIQFQNNGVVDDSQLPKDRFSAERLKGVDSTLKIQPAKLEDSAVYLCASSSQRESGRASGELFFGEGSRLTVL.

The J gene is TRBJ1-1, the V gene TRBV7-9; possible D gene TRBD1, 5 bases. Germline V CDR1 and CDR2: SEHNR, FQNEAQ (reference sequence). There are 15 residues in the CDR3. V dropped 5 bases and J dropped 1 base, with 14 bases sitting between them. The CDR3 DNA sequence: TGTGCCAGCAGCGTTTCCGGGACGGCGAACACTGAAGCTTTCTTT. It codes for CASSVSGTANTEAFF.

This clonotype was seen many times. J is TRBJ1-1 and V is TRBV5-1; D not resolved. The germline V gene has CDR1 SGHRS and CDR2 YFSETQ. CDR3 length: 15 amino acids. The V and J ends lost 2 bases and 2 bases respectively, with 13 bases between them. DNA of the CDR3: TGCGCCAGCAGCTTAGTTGGGTTCACTAACACTGAAGCTTTCTTT. It translates to CASSLVGFTNTEAFF. Supplemented by reference TRBV5-1 and TRBJ1-1, the full variable domain reads KAGVTQTPRYLIKTRGQQVTLSCSPISGHRSVSWYQQTPGQGLQFLFEYFSETQRNKGNFPGRFSGRQFSNSRSEMNVSTLELGDSALYLCASSLVGFTNTEAFFGQGTRLTVV.

The rearrangement joins TRBV24-1 to TRBJ2-2; D might be TRBD2 (6 bases). Trimming took off 4 bases at V and 7 bases at J, with 15 bases between the two ends. Germline-derived CDR1 and CDR2 are KGHDR and SFDVKD. CDR3 length: 15 residues. CDR3 sequence: CATSDPGTASGELFF. CDR3 sequence (DNA): TGTGCCACCAGTGACCCCGGGACTGCCAGCGGGGAGCTGTTTTTT.

The genes are TRBV9 and TRBJ2-7, with a weak D call TRBD1 (6 bases). The CDR3 is 13 residues long. V lost 9 bases and J lost 4, with 17 bases in between. Germline lookup yields CDR1 SGDLS and CDR2 YYNGEE. The chain's CDR3 is CAIPEGQRYEQYF. Here the CDR3 DNA reads TGTGCCATCCCTGAAGGACAGAGATACGAGCAGTACTTC.

V is TRBV6-2 or TRBV6-3 and J is TRBJ2-1; the match to TRBD2 covers 8 bases. Germline V CDR1 and CDR2: MNHEY, SVGEGT. The V and J ends lost 4 bases and 7 bases, in that order; junction bases with no gene match: 9. This CDR3 is 15 amino acids long. CDR3 in DNA: TGTGCCAGCAGTTCCAAGCGGGAGAGGAGTAATGAGCAGTTCTTC. Translation gives CASSSKRERSNEQFF.

This clonotype occurred a few times. The chain links TRBV7-9 to TRBJ2-5; D gene unclear. The CDR3 contains 14 residues. The V end lost 5 bases, the J end lost 2 bases, and 12 bases lay between the germline ends. Per the germline V gene, CDR1 is SEHNR and CDR2 is FQNEAQ (reference sequence). The CDR3 sequence is CASSRWSIQETQYF. The CDR3 DNA reads TGTGCCAGCAGCCGTTGGTCCATTCAAGAGACCCAGTACTTC.

The chain joins TRBV4-1 to TRBJ1-1; maybe TRBD1 (5 bases). V lost 4 bases and J 1 base, leaving 10 bases between the germline ends. This CDR3 has 14 residues. The germline V gene encodes CDR1 MGHRA and CDR2 YSYEKL. The CDR3 nucleotides read TGCGCCAGCAGCCCGGACACACAGAACACTGAAGCTTTCTTT. Amino acid sequence: CASSPDTQNTEAFF.

As concerns this clonotype: In this CDR3 the conserved last residue, phenylalanine or tryptophan, is missing, so a read error is likely. The rearrangement links TRBV4-3 to TRBJ2-3; 8 bases fit TRBD2. The germline V gene encodes CDR1 LGHNA and CDR2 YSLEER. This CDR3 is 15 amino acids long. V shed 1 base, J shed 5 bases, and the junction held 5 bases outside the gene matches. CDR3 sequence: CASSQGSSGRDTQYI. CDR3 bases: TGCGCCAGCAGCCAAGGTTCCAGCGGGAGAGATACGCAGTATATT.

The gene calls are TRBV7-9 and TRBJ2-7, with a weak D call TRBD1 (6 bases). The CDR3 has 15 residues. Germline assignment: CDR1 SEHNR and CDR2 FQNEAQ (reference sequence). V was cut by 5 bases and J by 4 bases, with 18 bases left in between. CDR3 DNA: TGTGCCAGCAGCACCCCACAGGGATTGGAGTACGAGCAGTACTTC. This codes for CASSTPQGLEYEQYF.

The J gene is TRBJ2-7, the V gene TRBV7-2; TRBD2 matches 10 bases. Germline CDR1 SGHTA, CDR2 FQGNSA. V shed 1 base and J 6 bases; nucleotides not matched to a gene: 9. The CDR3 covers 16 residues. In DNA form, the CDR3 reads TGTGCCAGCAGCTTAGTTAGCCTAGCGGGAGTCGGCGAGCAGTACTTC. The encoded protein is CASSLVSLAGVGEQYF.